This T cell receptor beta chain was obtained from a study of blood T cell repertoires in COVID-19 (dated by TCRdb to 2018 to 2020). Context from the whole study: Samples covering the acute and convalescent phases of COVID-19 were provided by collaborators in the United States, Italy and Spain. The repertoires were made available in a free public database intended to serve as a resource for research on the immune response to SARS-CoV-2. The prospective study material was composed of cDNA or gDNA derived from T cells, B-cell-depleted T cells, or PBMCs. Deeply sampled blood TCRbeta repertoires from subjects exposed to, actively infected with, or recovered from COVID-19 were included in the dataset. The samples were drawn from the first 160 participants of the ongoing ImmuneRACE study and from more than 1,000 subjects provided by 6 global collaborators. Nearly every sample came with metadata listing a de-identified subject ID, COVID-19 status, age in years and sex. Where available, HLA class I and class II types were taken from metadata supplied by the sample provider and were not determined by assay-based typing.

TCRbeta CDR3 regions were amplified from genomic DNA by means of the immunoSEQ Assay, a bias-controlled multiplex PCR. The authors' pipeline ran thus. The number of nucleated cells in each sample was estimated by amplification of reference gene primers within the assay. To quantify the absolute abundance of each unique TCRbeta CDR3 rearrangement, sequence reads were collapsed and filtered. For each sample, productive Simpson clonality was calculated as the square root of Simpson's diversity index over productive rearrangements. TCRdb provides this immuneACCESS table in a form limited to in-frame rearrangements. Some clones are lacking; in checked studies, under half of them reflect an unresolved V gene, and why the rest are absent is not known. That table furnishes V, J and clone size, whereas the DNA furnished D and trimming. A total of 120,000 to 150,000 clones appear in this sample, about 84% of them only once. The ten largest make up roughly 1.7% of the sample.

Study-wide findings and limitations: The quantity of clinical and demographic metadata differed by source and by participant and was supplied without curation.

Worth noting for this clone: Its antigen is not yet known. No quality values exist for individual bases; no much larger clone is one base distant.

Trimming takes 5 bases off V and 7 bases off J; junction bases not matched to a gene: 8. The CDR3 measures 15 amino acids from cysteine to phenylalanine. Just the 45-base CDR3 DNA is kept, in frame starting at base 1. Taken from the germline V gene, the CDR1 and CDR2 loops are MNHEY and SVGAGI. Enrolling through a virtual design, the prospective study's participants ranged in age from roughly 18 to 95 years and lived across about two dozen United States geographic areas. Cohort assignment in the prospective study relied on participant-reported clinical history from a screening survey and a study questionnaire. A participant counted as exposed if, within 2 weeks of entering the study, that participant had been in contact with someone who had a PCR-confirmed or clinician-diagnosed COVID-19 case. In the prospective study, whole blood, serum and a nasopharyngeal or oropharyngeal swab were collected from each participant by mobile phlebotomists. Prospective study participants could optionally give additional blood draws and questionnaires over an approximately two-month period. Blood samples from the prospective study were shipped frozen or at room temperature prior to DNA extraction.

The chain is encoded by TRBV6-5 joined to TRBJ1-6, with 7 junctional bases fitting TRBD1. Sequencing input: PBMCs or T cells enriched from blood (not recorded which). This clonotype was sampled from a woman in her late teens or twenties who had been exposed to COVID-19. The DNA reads TGTGCCAGCAGTACAGACGACAGGGCGAATTCACCCCTCCACTTT. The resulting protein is CASSTDDRANSPLHF.